This TCR beta chain came from a study of T-cell memory formation after mild COVID-19. On the study more broadly: Across donors, TCR clusters were largely donor specific.

Regarding the study as a whole: Nothing confirmed that second-wave clones peaking on day 37 were specific for SARS-CoV-2. Clones that contracted clustered mainly in CM and EM if CD4+ and in EMRA if CD8+.

TCR alpha and TCR beta cDNA libraries with sample barcodes and UMIs came from 5'RACE using constant-segment primers. TCRdb re-analysed the 5' RACE reads in MiXCR, keeping a single row per CDR3 protein. Counted here are tens of thousands of distinct CDR3 sequences, around 14% occurring once; the ten biggest clones make up roughly 33%. This clonotype has a handful of counts. The antigen remains unidentified. This sequence originates from an adult woman who had mild COVID-19 (a few samples of this study predate the infection). Cell type and time point are not known. Material for sequencing was PBMCs or a T cell subset sorted from them (not recorded which).

The CDR3: CASSQTVAGAEGGELFF. CDR3 sequence (DNA): TGCGCCAGCAGCCAAACGGTGGCAGGGGCCGAGGGCGGGGAGCTGTTTTTT. The J gene is TRBJ2-2, the V gene TRBV4-1; D might be TRBD1 (6 bases). CDR1 and CDR2 from the germline V gene are MGHRA and YSYEKL. The CDR3 length is 17 residues. V lost 2 bases, J lost 7 bases, and 20 bases lay in between.